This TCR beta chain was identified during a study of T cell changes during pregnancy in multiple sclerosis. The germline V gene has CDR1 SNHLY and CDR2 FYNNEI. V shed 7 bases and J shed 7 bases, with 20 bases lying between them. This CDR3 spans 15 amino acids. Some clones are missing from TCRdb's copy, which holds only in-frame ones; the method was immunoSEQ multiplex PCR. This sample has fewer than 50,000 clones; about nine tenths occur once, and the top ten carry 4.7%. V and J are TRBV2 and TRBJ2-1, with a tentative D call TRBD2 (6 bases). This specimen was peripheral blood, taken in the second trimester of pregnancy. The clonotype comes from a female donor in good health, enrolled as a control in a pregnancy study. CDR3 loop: CASIFLPGEGNEQFF. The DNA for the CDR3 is TGTGCCAGCATATTCCTCCCGGGAGAAGGGAATGAGCAGTTCTTC.